This record looks at one TCR beta chain sequence and its context. This entry is derived from a study of blood T cell repertoires in COVID-19. Study details: Samples representing acute and convalescent COVID-19 were sourced from the United States, Italy and Spain. In each case, the material was cDNA or gDNA derived from T cells, B-cell-depleted T cells, or PBMCs.

Trimming removed 6 bases at V and 5 bases at J, with 14 bases between. The germline CDR1 and CDR2 sequences are SGHRS and YFSETQ. The CDR3 consists of 13 residues. Clones were sequenced by immunoSEQ multiplex PCR, and TCRdb holds only the in-frame ones, with some missing. The repertoire holds 95,000 or so clones, with 81% as singletons. The sequence was obtained from a man at least 80 years old with active or convalescent COVID-19. Material for sequencing was peripheral blood. The gene calls are TRBV5-1 and TRBJ1-1, with a tentative D call TRBD1 (6 bases). The CDR3 sequence is CASTQGTGTEAFF. The CDR3 coding sequence is TGCGCCAGCACTCAAGGAACAGGGACTGAAGCTTTCTTT.